Below are 26 T cell receptor beta chains sequenced from a single sample in a study of cytomegalovirus exposure and HLA in healthy donors. This PCR relied on a set of 60 Vbeta primers and 13 Jbeta primers. Generated by immunoSEQ multiplex PCR, the TCRdb table keeps only in-frame clones and is missing some. Seen here are 180,000 or so clones, about four fifths observed once, and the top ten hold less than 2%. Sequencing used PBMCs. These receptors were taken from a male donor in good health and CMV-seronegative.

This chain connects TRBV28 to TRBJ2-3, with D hard to call. The CDR3 covers 16 residues. Germline assignment: CDR1 MDHEN and CDR2 SYDVKM. V was shortened by 3 bases and J by 4 bases, with 17 bases between the two germline ends. The CDR3 region is CASSLVRLDPPDTQYF. The CDR3 DNA is TGTGCCAGCAGTTTGGTTCGGCTAGACCCCCCAGATACGCAGTATTTT.

The chain is built from TRBV13 and TRBJ2-1, with a weak D call TRBD2 (6 bases). Trimming took 1 base from V and 13 from J, leaving 14 bases between them. Germline CDR1 reads PRHDT; CDR2 reads FYEKMQ (reference sequence). This CDR3 is built from 13 residues. The CDR3: CASSLASESRQFF. The CDR3 DNA follows: TGTGCCAGCAGCTTAGCTAGCGAATCACGACAGTTCTTC.

The chain employs TRBV7-8 and TRBJ1-1; D call uncertain. The CDR3 runs 14 residues. Per the germline V gene, CDR1 is SGHVS and CDR2 is FQNEAQ. V dropped 4 bases and J dropped 1 base, with 10 bases sitting between them. The CDR3 DNA is TGTGCCAGCAGCTACGAGGGTCCGAACACTGAAGCTTTCTTT. Translation: CASSYEGPNTEAFF.

In its sample, this clone was seen once. V gene TRBV5-1 combines with J gene TRBJ2-3; 7 positions match TRBD2. The length of the CDR3 is 14 residues. The germline V gene encodes CDR1 SGHRS and CDR2 YFSETQ. The ends lost 1 base at V and 4 bases at J; junction bases unmatched: 3. The CDR3 DNA sequence: TGCGCCAGCAGCTTGATTGCGGGGGCAGATACGCAGTATTTT. This codes for CASSLIAGADTQYF.

The chain uses TRBV19 and TRBJ1-5; D is unclear. This CDR3 comprises 14 residues. The germline V gene encodes CDR1 LNHDA and CDR2 SQIVND (reference sequence). The V end lost 6 bases, the J end lost 0 bases, and 9 bases lay between the germline ends. The CDR3 here is CASRVGGSNQPQHF. CDR3 DNA sequence: TGTGCCAGTAGAGTCGGAGGTAGCAATCAGCCCCAGCATTTT.

The rearrangement joins TRBV5-1 to TRBJ2-7; the D gene is possibly TRBD2 (5 bases). Germline V lookup: CDR1 SGHRS, CDR2 YFSETQ. Trimming removed 1 base from V and 5 bases from J, with 13 bases in between. This CDR3 has 14 residues. DNA of the CDR3: TGCGCCAGCAGCTTGCGGTTTACAGCGGACGAGCAGTACTTC. It encodes CASSLRFTADEQYF.

This sequence joins TRBV5-5 and TRBJ2-2; 14 bases line up with TRBD2. The V gene's germline CDR1 is SGHKS and CDR2 YYEKEE (reference sequence). The CDR3 has 19 residues. The J segment lost 3 bases and the V segment lost 2 bases, leaving 9 bases of the junction unmatched. The CDR3 sequence is CASSFEETSGGADTGELFF. The CDR3 region has the DNA TGTGCCAGCAGCTTTGAGGAGACTAGCGGGGGGGCGGACACCGGGGAGCTGTTTTTT. Looking up the rest from reference TRBV5-5 and TRBJ2-2 gives the full variable domain: DAGVTQSPTHLIKTRGQQVTLRCSPISGHKSVSWYQQVLGQGPQFIFQYYEKEERGRGNFPDRFSARQFPNYSSELNVNALLLGDSALYLCASSFEETSGGADTGELFFGEGSRLTVL.

This clone was counted once. This rearrangement joins TRBV2 to TRBJ2-3; a possible D gene is TRBD2 (7 bases). CDR1 is SNHLY and CDR2 is FYNNEI in the germline V gene. V lost 10 bases and J lost 0, with 14 bases in between. The length of the CDR3 is 14 residues. CDR3 coding DNA: TGTGCCACCCGGGGGGACACGAGCACAGATACGCAGTATTTT. It yields the protein CATRGDTSTDTQYF.

The chain carries TRBV7-9 and TRBJ1-2, with 8 bases lining up with TRBD1. CDR3 length: 16 amino acids. The germline V gene encodes CDR1 SEHNR and CDR2 FQNEAQ (reference sequence). V lost 0 bases, J lost 3 bases, and 6 bases stayed unmatched. The CDR3 DNA reads TGTGCCAGCAGCTTAGCCCAGGGGGCATTTGACTATGGCTACACCTTC. Translation: CASSLAQGAFDYGYTF.

The count of this clone is one. V is TRBV2 and J is TRBJ2-4; 8 bases align to TRBD2. CDR1 SNHLY and CDR2 FYNNEI come from the germline V gene. The V segment lost 5 bases and the J segment 1 base; nucleotides outside the gene matches: 4. This CDR3 is built from 15 residues. DNA for the CDR3: TGTGCCAGCAGTATCGGGAGGGGGGCCAAAAACATTCAGTACTTC. Translating it yields CASSIGRGAKNIQYF.

This clone appeared once. The chain has TRBV10-3 and TRBJ2-7; 8 nucleotides agree with TRBD1. The length of the CDR3 is 14 residues. Germline values: CDR1 ENHRY, CDR2 SYGVKD. The ends lost 4 bases at V and 3 bases at J; junction bases unmatched: 5. CDR3 sequence reads: CAISADRANYEQYF. The CDR3 bases are TGTGCCATCAGTGCGGACAGGGCGAACTACGAGCAGTACTTC.

This clone was detected a few times. The chain recombines TRBV6-1 with TRBJ1-2, with TRBD1 as a possible D gene (6 bases). V lost 10 bases and J lost 4, with 16 bases in between. The CDR3 covers 13 residues. Germline CDR1 is MNHNS and CDR2 is SASEGT. CDR3 in amino acids: CATGTRVLYGYTF. In nucleotides, the CDR3 is TGTGCCACCGGGACACGGGTCCTCTATGGCTACACCTTC.

With respect to this clone: Different DNA sequences within this sample yield the same CDR3. The genes are TRBV5-4 and TRBJ2-3, with a possible D match to TRBD2 (6 bases). The CDR3 extends over 15 amino acids. Per germline, CDR1 SGHNT and CDR2 YYREEE (reference sequence). The V end lost 0 bases, the J end lost 3 bases, and 11 bases lay between the germline ends. CDR3 sequence (DNA): TGTGCCAGCAGCTTGGGGCTAGCGCGAACAGATACGCAGTATTTT. Amino acid sequence: CASSLGLARTDTQYF.

The V gene is TRBV6-5, the J gene TRBJ2-7; 7 bases fit TRBD1. V gave up 6 bases and J gave up 5 bases; unmatched junction bases: 1. Germline V gene lookup returns CDR1 MNHEY and CDR2 SVGAGI. CDR3 size: 11 residues. CDR3 amino acids: CASSRGNEQYF. The CDR3 nucleotides are TGTGCCAGCAGCAGGGGGAACGAGCAGTACTTC.

This chain connects TRBV4-3 to TRBJ2-1; 8 bases are a match to TRBD2. The CDR3 is made up of 21 amino acids. V lost 0 bases, J lost 0 bases, and 16 bases stayed unmatched. CDR1 and CDR2 (germline): LGHNA, YSLEER. The CDR3 reads CASSQDLSQRENLLSYNEQFF. The CDR3 nucleotides read TGCGCCAGCAGCCAAGATCTTTCTCAGCGGGAGAACCTCCTCTCCTACAATGAGCAGTTCTTC.

The CDR3 DNA sequence: TGTGCCAGCAGCCCAGGGGGCCCTAACACTGAAGCTTTCTTT. Its translation is CASSPGGPNTEAFF. The J gene is TRBJ1-1, the V gene TRBV28; 8 bases are shared with TRBD1. The J segment lost 2 bases and the V segment lost 6 bases, leaving 5 bases of the junction unmatched. CDR1 is MDHEN, CDR2 SYDVKM, per germline. This CDR3 comprises 14 residues.

The CDR3 sequence: CAWSAIGAEAFF. CDR3 DNA: TGTGCCTGGAGCGCGATAGGGGCTGAAGCTTTCTTT. The V gene is TRBV30, the J gene TRBJ1-1; D is perhaps TRBD1 (5 bases). The CDR3 has 12 residues. Trimming shortened V by 3 bases and J by 6 bases, and 11 bases separated the two germline ends. Germline V CDR1 and CDR2: GTSNPN, SVGIG (reference sequence).

The chain employs TRBV6-1 and TRBJ2-7, with D perhaps TRBD1 (5 bases). The CDR3 is made up of 15 amino acids. With 2 bases removed from V and 3 bases from J, the gap between germline ends came to 14 bases. Germline V gives CDR1 MNHNS, CDR2 SASEGT. Written as DNA, the CDR3 is TGTGCCAGCAGTGAACTAGGGGTCGCGGTCTACGAGCAGTACTTC. Translated, it gives CASSELGVAVYEQYF.

CDR3 sequence: CASSLSRGFNYGYTF. The DNA for the CDR3 is TGTGCCAGCAGCTTATCGCGGGGATTTAACTATGGCTACACCTTC. The chain recombines TRBV7-2 with TRBJ1-2; D is uncertain. The germline V gene has CDR1 SGHTA and CDR2 FQGNSA. The germline V and J ends were trimmed by 2 bases and 1 base, with 11 bases remaining between them. There are 15 residues in the CDR3.

This sequence joins TRBV5-1 and TRBJ1-1; the D gene is possibly TRBD1 (5 bases). V was shortened by 4 bases and J by 1 base, with 8 bases between the two germline ends. Germline values: CDR1 SGHRS, CDR2 YFSETQ. This CDR3 contains 13 residues. The CDR3 sequence: CASSAGQNTEAFF. Here the CDR3 DNA reads TGCGCCAGCAGCGCCGGACAGAACACTGAAGCTTTCTTT.

This clone was recorded once. The V and J genes are TRBV10-1 and TRBJ1-1, with 7 nucleotides matching TRBD1. The CDR3 length is 15 residues. V lost 3 bases and J lost 0; bases outside the gene matches: 4. Germline V gives CDR1 WNHNN, CDR2 SYGVQD (reference sequence). The CDR3 loop reads CASSELQGMNTEAFF. CDR3 nucleotides: TGCGCCAGCAGTGAATTACAGGGGATGAACACTGAAGCTTTCTTT.

This clone is a singleton in its sample. One end of the junction does not line up with germline, which may come from a read error. The chain combines TRBV7-9 with TRBJ2-7, with D possibly matching TRBD1 (6 bases). Germline V gene lookup returns CDR1 SEHNR and CDR2 FQNEAQ (reference sequence). The CDR3 is made up of 15 amino acids. The CDR3 nucleotides read TGTTCCAGCAGCTCTAGGACAGCCATAACCTACGAGCAGTACTTC. Its protein is CSSSSRTAITYEQYF.

In this sample, this clone turned up once. J is TRBJ2-3 and V is TRBV10-3; TRBD1 might be the D (6 bases). The germline V gene encodes CDR1 ENHRY and CDR2 SYGVKD. The V and J ends lost 3 bases and 0 bases respectively, with 10 bases between them. The CDR3 is 15 amino acids. For the CDR3, the DNA is TGTGCCATCAGTGAAGGGGACACAAGCACAGATACGCAGTATTTT. Its translation: CAISEGDTSTDTQYF.

The chain couples TRBV18 to TRBJ2-5; D possibly corresponds to TRBD1 (6 bases). V dropped 2 bases and J dropped 11 bases, with 12 bases sitting between them. The CDR3 totals 12 residues. Germline-derived CDR1 and CDR2 are KGHSH and LQKENI. CDR3 loop: CASSPTGHPQYF. CDR3 DNA: TGTGCCAGCTCACCAACGGGACACCCGCAGTACTTC. Full variable domain (rest looked up from reference TRBV18 and TRBJ2-5): NAGVMQNPRHLVRRRGQEARLRCSPMKGHSHVYWYRQLPEEGLKFMVYLQKENIIDESGMPKERFSAEFPKEGPSILRIQQVVRGDSAAYFCASSPTGHPQYFGPGTRLLVL.

CDR3 sequence: CAISESPGQGADGYTF. DNA for the CDR3: TGTGCCATCAGTGAGTCGCCGGGACAGGGGGCTGATGGCTACACCTTC. The J gene is TRBJ1-2, the V gene TRBV10-3; 12 bases line up with TRBD1. The junction had 5 bases not matched to a gene; V was cut back by 0 bases and J by 6 bases. This CDR3 has 16 amino acids. The germline CDR1 and CDR2 sequences are ENHRY and SYGVKD.

V gene TRBV19 combines with J gene TRBJ2-7; the D gene is possibly TRBD1 (6 bases). This CDR3 has 14 amino acids. Germline V CDR1 and CDR2: LNHDA, SQIVND (reference sequence). V was cut by 4 bases and J by 3 bases, with 13 bases left in between. CDR3 in amino acids: CASSTQGLIYEQYF. The CDR3 DNA reads as TGTGCCAGTAGTACGCAGGGGCTCATCTACGAGCAGTACTTC.